This T cell receptor (beta chain) was sequenced during a study of CD8+ T cells in alopecia areata. V was pared by 0 bases and J by 12 bases, with 12 bases between. Germline-derived CDR1 and CDR2 are SGHDT and YYEEEE. The CDR3 consists of 12 residues. Study results and limitations: Sequenced scalp T cells also include alphabeta T cells resident in normal skin. Lesional scalp exceeded normal scalp in clonality, especially in alopecia totalis/universalis.

Isolated RNA was reverse transcribed into cDNA used as the sequencing template. Method: immunoSEQ multiplex PCR; TCRdb's copy keeps in-frame clones and lacks some. The table records under 65,000 clones, 44% of them present only once. Specimens obtained from alopecia areata patients comprised lesional scalp punch biopsies and peripheral blood. Remarks on this clone: No antigen is known for it.

This TCR was sampled from a human donor with alopecia areata. The rearrangement links TRBV5-6 to TRBJ2-5; D is undetermined. Sequencing was performed on NKG2D-low CD8+ T cells sorted from blood. The CDR3 bases are TGTGCCAGCAGCTTGGGTCCACCCCCCGAGTACTTC. Encoded protein: CASSLGPPPEYF.